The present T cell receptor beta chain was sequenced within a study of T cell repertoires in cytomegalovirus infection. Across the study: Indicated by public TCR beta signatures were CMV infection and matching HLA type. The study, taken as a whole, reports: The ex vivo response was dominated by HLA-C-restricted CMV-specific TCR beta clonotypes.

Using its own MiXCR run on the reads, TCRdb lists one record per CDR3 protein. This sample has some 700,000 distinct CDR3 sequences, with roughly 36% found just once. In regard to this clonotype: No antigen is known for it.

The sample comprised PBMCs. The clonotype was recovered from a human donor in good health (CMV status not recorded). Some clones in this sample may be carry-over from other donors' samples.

The CDR3 nucleotides are TGTGCCATCAGTGAGTCCGGGACAGGGTTGAAGGCTGAAGCTTTCTTT. This encodes CAISESGTGLKAEAFF. The J gene is TRBJ1-1, the V gene TRBV10-3; 9 bases are a match to TRBD1. The CDR3 covers 16 residues. Germline-derived CDR1 and CDR2 are ENHRY and SYGVKD. J gave up 6 bases and V 0 bases, and 8 bases lay outside the gene matches.